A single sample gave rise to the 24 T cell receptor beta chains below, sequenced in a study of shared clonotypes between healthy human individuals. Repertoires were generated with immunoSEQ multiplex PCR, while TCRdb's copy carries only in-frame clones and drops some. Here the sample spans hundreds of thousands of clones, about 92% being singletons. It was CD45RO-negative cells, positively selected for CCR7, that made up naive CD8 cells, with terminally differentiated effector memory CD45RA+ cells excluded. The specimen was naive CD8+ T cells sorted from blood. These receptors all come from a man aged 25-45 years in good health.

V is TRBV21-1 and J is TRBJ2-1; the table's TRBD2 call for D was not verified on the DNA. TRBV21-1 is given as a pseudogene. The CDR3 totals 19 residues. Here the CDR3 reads CASSKEGGLGKRTYNEQFF. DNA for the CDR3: TGTGCCAGCAGCAAAGAAGGCGGACTCGGGAAGCGCACCTACAATGAGCAGTTCTTC.

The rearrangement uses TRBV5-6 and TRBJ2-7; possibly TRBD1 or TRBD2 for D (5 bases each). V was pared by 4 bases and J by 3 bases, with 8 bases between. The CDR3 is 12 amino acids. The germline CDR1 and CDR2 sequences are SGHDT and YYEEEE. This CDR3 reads CASSGDDYEQYF. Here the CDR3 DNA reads TGTGCCAGCAGCGGGGACGACTACGAGCAGTACTTC.

This CDR3 reads CASSLVGFGQPQHF. In nucleotides, the CDR3 is TGCGCCAGCAGCTTGGTGGGGTTTGGTCAGCCCCAGCATTTT. The chain links TRBV5-1 to TRBJ1-5; D not resolved. Trimming shortened V by 0 bases and J by 6 bases, and 10 bases separated the two germline ends. This CDR3 spans 14 amino acids. Germline assignment: CDR1 SGHRS and CDR2 YFSETQ. The whole variable domain, remainder taken from reference TRBV5-1 and TRBJ1-5, is KAGVTQTPRYLIKTRGQQVTLSCSPISGHRSVSWYQQTPGQGLQFLFEYFSETQRNKGNFPGRFSGRQFSNSRSEMNVSTLELGDSALYLCASSLVGFGQPQHFGDGTRLSIL.

Here the CDR3 DNA reads TGTGCCAGCAGTTTTCGACGGGACTACGAGCAGTACTTC. Residues: CASSFRRDYEQYF. The chain carries TRBV6-1 and TRBJ2-7; tentatively, D is TRBD2 (5 bases). The CDR3 has 13 amino acids. Per the germline V gene, CDR1 is MNHNS and CDR2 is SASEGT. Trimming removed 5 bases from V and 3 bases from J, with 11 bases in between.

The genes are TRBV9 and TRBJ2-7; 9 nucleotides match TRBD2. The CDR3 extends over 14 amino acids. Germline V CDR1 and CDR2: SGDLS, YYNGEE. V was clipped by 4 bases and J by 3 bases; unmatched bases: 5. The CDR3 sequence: CASSPAGGGYEQYF. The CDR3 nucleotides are TGTGCCAGCAGCCCAGCGGGAGGAGGCTACGAGCAGTACTTC.

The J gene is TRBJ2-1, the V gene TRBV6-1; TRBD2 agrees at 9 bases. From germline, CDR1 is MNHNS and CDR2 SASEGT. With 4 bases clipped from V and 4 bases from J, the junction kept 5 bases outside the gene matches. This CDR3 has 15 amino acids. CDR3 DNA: TGTGCCAGCAGTGGGGCGGGAGGGCGATACAATGAGCAGTTCTTC. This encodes CASSGAGGRYNEQFF.

The CDR3 here is CASRSAGRSYNEQFF. Here the CDR3 DNA reads TGTGCCAGCCGCTCAGCAGGGAGGTCCTACAATGAGCAGTTCTTC. V is TRBV27 and J is TRBJ2-1; tentatively, D is TRBD2 (6 bases). The CDR3 runs to 15 residues. The germline CDR1 and CDR2 sequences are MNHEY and SMNVEV (reference sequence). V lost 8 bases, J lost 1 base, and 15 bases lay in between.

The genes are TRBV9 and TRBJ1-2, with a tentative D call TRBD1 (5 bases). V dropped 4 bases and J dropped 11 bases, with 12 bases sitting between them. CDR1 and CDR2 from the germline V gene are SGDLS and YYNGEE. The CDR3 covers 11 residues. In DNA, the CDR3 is TGTGCCAGCAGCTATTTAGGGGAATACACCTTC. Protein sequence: CASSYLGEYTF.

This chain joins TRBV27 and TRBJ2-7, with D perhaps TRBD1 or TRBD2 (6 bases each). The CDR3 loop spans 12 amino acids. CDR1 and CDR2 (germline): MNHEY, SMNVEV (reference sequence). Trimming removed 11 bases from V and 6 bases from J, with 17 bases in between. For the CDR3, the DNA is TGTGCCGCCGGGGGCAACCTTCTCGAGCAGTACTTC. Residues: CAAGGNLLEQYF.

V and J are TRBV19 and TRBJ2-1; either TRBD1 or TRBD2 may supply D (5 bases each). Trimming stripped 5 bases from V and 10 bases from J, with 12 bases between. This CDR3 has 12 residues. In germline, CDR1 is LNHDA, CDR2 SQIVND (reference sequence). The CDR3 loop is CASSPPGPEQFF. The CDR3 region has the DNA TGTGCCAGTAGTCCCCCGGGGCCCGAGCAGTTCTTC.

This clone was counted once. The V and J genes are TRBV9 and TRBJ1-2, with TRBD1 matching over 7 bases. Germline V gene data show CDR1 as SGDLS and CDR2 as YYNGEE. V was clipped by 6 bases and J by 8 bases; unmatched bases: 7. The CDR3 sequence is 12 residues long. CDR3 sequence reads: CASNDRARGYTF. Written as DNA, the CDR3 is TGTGCCAGCAACGACAGGGCTCGGGGCTACACCTTC.

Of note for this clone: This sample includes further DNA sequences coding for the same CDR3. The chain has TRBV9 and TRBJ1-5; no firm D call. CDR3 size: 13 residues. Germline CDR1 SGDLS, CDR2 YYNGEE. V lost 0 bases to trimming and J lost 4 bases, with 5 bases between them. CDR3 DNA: TGTGCCAGCAGCGTAGGAAGTAATCAGCCCCAGCATTTT. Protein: CASSVGSNQPQHF.

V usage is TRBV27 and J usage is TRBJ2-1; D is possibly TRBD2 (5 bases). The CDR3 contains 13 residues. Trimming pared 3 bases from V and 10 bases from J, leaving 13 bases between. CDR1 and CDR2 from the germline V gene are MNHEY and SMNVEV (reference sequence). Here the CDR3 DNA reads TGTGCCAGCAGTTTCGGCGGGCCCTTGGAGCAGTTCTTC. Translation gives CASSFGGPLEQFF.

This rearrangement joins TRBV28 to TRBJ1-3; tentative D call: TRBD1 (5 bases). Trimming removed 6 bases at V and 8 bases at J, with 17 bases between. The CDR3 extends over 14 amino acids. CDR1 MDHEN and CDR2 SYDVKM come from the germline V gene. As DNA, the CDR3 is TGTGCCAGCAGCGGGGGAGAAGGGTTACACACCATATATTTT. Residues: CASSGGEGLHTIYF.

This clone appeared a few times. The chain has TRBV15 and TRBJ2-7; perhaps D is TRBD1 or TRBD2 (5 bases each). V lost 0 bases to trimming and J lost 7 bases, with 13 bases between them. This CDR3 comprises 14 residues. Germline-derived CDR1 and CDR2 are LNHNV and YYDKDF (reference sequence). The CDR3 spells CATSRDGTGVEQYF. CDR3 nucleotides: TGTGCCACCAGCAGAGATGGGACCGGTGTGGAGCAGTACTTC. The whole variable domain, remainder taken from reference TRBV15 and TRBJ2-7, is DAMVIQNPRYQVTQFGKPVTLSCSQTLNHNVMYWYQQKSSQAPKLLFHYYDKDFNNEADTPDNFQSRRPNTSFCFLDIRSPGLGDTAMYLCATSRDGTGVEQYFGPGTRLTVT.

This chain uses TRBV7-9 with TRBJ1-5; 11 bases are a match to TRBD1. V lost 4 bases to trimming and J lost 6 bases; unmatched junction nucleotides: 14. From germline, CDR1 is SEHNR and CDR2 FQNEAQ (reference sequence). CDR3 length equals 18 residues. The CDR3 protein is CASSSTGGQGEHFQPQHF. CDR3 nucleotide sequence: TGTGCCAGCAGCTCTACAGGGGGACAGGGGGAGCATTTTCAGCCCCAGCATTTT. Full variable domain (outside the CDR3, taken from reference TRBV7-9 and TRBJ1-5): DTGVSQNPRHKITKRGQNVTFRCDPISEHNRLYWYRQTLGQGPEFLTYFQNEAQLEKSRLLSDRFSAERPKGSFSTLEIQRTEQGDSAMYLCASSSTGGQGEHFQPQHFGDGTRLSIL.

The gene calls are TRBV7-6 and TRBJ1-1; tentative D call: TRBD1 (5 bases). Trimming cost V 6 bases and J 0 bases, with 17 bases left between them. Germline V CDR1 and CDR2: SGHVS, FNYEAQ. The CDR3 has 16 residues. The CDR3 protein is CASRLEVGRLNTEAFF. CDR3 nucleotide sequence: TGTGCCAGCAGACTAGAGGTGGGACGGTTGAACACTGAAGCTTTCTTT. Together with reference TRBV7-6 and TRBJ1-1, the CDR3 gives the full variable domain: GAGVSQSPRYKVTKRGQDVALRCDPISGHVSLYWYRQALGQGPEFLTYFNYEAQQDKSGLPNDRFSAERPEGSISTLTIQRTEQRDSAMYRCASRLEVGRLNTEAFFGQGTRLTVV.

The CDR3 spells CASSDGTSNTGELFF. CDR3 sequence (DNA): TGTGCCAGCAGTGACGGGACTTCGAACACCGGGGAGCTGTTTTTT. The chain links TRBV6-1 to TRBJ2-2; tentative D call: TRBD2 (6 bases). Between the trimmed V and J ends, which lost 3 bases and 0 bases, there was a span of 8 bases. Germline V gives CDR1 MNHNS, CDR2 SASEGT. This CDR3 is built from 15 residues.

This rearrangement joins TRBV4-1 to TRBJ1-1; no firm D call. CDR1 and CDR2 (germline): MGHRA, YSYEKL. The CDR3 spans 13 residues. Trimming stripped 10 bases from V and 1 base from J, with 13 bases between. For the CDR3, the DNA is TGCGCCATCTCCAGTACTGAGAACACTGAAGCTTTCTTT. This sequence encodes CAISSTENTEAFF.

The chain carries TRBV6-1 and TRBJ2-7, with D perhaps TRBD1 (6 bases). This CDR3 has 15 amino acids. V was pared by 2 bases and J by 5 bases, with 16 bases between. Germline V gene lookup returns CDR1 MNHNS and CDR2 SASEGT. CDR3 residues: CASSEPTGRSDEQYF. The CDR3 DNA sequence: TGTGCCAGCAGTGAACCTACAGGGCGGTCCGACGAGCAGTACTTC.

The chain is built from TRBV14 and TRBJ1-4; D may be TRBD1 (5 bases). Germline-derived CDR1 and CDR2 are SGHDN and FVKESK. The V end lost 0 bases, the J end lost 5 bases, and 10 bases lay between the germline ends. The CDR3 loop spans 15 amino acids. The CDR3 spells CASSQDDWGNEKLFF. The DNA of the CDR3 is TGTGCCAGCAGCCAAGACGATTGGGGCAATGAAAAACTGTTTTTT.

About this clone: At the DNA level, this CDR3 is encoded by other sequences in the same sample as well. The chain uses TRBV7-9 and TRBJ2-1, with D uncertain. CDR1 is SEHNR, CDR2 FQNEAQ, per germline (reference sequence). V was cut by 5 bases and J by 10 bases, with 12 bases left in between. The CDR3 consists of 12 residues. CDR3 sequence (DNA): TGTGCCAGCAGCCTGGCATTATACGAGCAGTTCTTC. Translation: CASSLALYEQFF.

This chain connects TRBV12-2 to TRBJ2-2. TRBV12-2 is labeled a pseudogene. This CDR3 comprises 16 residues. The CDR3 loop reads CASRILGLVNPGELFF. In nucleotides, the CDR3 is TGTGCAAGTCGCATTCTTGGGCTAGTCAACCCCGGGGAGCTGTTTTTT.

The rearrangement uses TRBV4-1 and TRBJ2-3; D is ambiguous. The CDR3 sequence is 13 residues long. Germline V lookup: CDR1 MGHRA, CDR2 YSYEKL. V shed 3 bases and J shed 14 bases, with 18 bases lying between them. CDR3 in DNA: TGCGCCAGCAGCCAGATAGGGAATGGGTTATGGTATTTT. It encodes CASSQIGNGLWYF.